This T cell receptor (beta chain) is from a study of blood T cell repertoires in COVID-19. The data were produced by immunoSEQ multiplex PCR, yet TCRdb's version contains in-frame clones alone and is incomplete. Of about 28,000 clones listed, roughly 89% were seen once; the top ten hold about 16%. The germline V gene encodes CDR1 SNHLY and CDR2 FYNNEI. V lost 9 bases, J lost 4 bases, and 10 bases stayed unmatched. The CDR3 is 14 amino acids. The material sequenced was peripheral blood. The gene calls are TRBV2 and TRBJ2-5, with 8 bases that match TRBD1. The source of this sequence is a human donor in a cohort sampled during active COVID-19. The CDR3 spells CARDREAGGETQYF. CDR3 bases: TGTGCCAGGGACAGGGAGGCAGGAGGAGAGACCCAGTACTTC. Looking up the rest from reference TRBV2 and TRBJ2-5 gives the full variable domain: EPEVTQTPSHQVTQMGQEVILRCVPISNHLYFYWYRQILGQKVEFLVSFYNNEISEKSEIFDDQFSVERPDGSNFTLKIRSTKLEDSAMYFCARDREAGGETQYFGPGTRLLVL.